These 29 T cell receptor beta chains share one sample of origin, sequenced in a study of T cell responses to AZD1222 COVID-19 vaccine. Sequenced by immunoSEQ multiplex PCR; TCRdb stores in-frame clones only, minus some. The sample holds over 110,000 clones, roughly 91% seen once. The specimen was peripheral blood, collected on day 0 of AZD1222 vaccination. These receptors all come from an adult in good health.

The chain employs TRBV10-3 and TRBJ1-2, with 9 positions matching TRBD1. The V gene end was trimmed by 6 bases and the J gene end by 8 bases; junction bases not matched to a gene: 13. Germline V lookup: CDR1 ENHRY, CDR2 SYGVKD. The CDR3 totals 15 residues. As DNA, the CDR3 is TGTGCCATCAGCCCCATATCCGGGACAGGGTCCGGCTACACCTTC. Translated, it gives CAISPISGTGSGYTF.

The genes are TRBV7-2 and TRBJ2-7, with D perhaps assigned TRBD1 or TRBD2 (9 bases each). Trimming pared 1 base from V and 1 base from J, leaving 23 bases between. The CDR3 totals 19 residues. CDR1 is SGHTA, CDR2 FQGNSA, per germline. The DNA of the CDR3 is TGTGCCAGCAGCTTAGGCGGCGGGAGGGACAGGGTATATTCCTACGAGCAGTACTTC. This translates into CASSLGGGRDRVYSYEQYF.

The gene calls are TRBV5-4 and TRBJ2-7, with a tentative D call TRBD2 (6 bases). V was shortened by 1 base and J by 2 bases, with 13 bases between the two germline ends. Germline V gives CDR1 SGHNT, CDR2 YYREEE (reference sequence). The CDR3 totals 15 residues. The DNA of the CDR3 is TGTGCCAGCAGCTTGTCCGGCGGGATGCCCTACGAGCAGTACTTC. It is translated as CASSLSGGMPYEQYF.

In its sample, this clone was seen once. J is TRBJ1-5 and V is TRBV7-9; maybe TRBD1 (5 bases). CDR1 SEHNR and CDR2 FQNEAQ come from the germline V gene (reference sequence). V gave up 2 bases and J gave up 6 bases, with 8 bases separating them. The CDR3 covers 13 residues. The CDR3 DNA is TGTGCCAGCAGCTTAACAGGCACTCAGCCCCAGCATTTT. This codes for CASSLTGTQPQHF.

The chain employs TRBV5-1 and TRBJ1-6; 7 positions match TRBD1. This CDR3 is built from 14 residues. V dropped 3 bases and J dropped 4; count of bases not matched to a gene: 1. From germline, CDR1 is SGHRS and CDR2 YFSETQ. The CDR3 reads CASSWDSYNSPLHF. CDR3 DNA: TGCGCCAGCAGCTGGGACAGTTATAATTCACCCCTCCACTTT.

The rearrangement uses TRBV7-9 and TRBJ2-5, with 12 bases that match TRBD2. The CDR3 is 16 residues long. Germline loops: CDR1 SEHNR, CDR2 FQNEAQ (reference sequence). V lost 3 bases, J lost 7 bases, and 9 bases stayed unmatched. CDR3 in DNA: TGTGCCAGCAGCTTCGGGCTAGCGGGGGGGCCTGGGACCCAGTACTTC. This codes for CASSFGLAGGPGTQYF.

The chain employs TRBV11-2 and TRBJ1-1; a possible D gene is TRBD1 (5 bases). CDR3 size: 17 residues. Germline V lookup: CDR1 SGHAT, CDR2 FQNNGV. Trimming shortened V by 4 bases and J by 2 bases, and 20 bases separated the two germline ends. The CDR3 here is CASSSPLSQGYNTEAFF. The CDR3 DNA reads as TGTGCCAGCAGCTCTCCACTAAGTCAGGGATACAACACTGAAGCTTTCTTT.

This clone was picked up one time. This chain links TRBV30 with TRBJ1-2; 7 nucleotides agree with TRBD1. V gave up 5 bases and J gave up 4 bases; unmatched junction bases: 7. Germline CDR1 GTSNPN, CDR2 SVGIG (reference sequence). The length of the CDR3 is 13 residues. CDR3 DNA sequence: TGTGCCTGGGGGCAGGGGGGGACCTATGGCTACACCTTC. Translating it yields CAWGQGGTYGYTF. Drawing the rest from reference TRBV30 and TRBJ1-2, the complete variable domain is SQTIHQWPATLVQPVGSPLSLECTVEGTSNPNLYWYRQAAGRGLQLLFYSVGIGQISSEVPQNLSASRPQDRQFILSSKKLLLSDSGFYLCAWGQGGTYGYTFGSGTRLTVV.

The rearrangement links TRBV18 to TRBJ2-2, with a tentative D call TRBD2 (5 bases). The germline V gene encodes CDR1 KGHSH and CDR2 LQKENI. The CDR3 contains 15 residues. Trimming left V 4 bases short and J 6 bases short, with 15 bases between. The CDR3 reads CASSLTGKPSGELFF. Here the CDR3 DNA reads TGTGCCAGCTCACTAACCGGGAAACCATCCGGGGAGCTGTTTTTT.

The CDR3 is CASSVPGEVQYF. CDR3 in DNA: TGCGCCAGCAGTGTTCCGGGTGAGGTGCAGTACTTC. The V and J genes are TRBV10-2 and TRBJ2-7; D remains unclear. This CDR3 contains 12 residues. Germline CDR1 reads WSHSY; CDR2 reads SAAADI. The V end was cut by 4 bases, the J end by 9 bases, with 13 bases between.

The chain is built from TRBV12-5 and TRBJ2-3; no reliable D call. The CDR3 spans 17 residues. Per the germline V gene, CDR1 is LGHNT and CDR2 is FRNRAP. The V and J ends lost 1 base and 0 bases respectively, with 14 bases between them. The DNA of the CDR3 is TGTGCTAGTGGTTTGGCCCACCCACCCTATAGCACAGATACGCAGTATTTT. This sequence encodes CASGLAHPPYSTDTQYF. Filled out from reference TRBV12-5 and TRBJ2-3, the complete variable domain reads DARVTQTPRHKVTEMGQEVTMRCQPILGHNTVFWYRQTMMQGLELLAYFRNRAPLDDSGMPKDRFSAEMPDATLATLKIQPSEPRDSAVYFCASGLAHPPYSTDTQYFGPGTRLTVL.

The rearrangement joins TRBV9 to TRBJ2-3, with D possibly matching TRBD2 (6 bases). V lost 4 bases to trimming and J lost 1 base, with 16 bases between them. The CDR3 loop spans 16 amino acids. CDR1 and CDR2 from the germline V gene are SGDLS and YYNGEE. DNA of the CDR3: TGTGCCAGCAGCCCAGGGACTTCTCCCGGCACAGATACGCAGTATTTT. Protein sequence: CASSPGTSPGTDTQYF.

For the CDR3, the DNA is TGTGCCAGCAGCTTAGGGACAGGGGGCCCAGATACGCAGTATTTT. This gives the protein CASSLGTGGPDTQYF. The genes are TRBV11-3 and TRBJ2-3; 11 positions agree with TRBD1. V lost 1 base and J lost 4; bases outside the gene matches: 1. Germline lookup yields CDR1 SGHNT and CDR2 YENEEA. This CDR3 has 15 amino acids.

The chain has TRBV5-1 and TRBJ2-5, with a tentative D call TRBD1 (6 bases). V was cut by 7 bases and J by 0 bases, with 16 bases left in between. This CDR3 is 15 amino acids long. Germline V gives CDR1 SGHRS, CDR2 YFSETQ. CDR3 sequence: CASSGATGYQETQYF. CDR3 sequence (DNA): TGCGCCAGCTCTGGGGCCACAGGGTACCAAGAGACCCAGTACTTC.

The CDR3 loop is CASSLVVQGYGYTF. The CDR3 nucleotides read TGTGCCAGCAGCTTAGTCGTACAGGGGTATGGCTACACCTTC. The genes are TRBV7-2 and TRBJ1-2; 7 bases line up with TRBD1. The CDR3 runs 14 residues. V shed 1 base, J shed 5 bases, and the junction held 4 bases outside the gene matches. Germline lookup yields CDR1 SGHTA and CDR2 FQGNSA.

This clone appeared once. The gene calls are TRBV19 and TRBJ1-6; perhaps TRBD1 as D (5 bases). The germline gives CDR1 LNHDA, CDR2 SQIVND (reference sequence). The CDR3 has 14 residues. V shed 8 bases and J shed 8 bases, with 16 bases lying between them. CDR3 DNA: TGTGCCAGTGCCCCCGGGGGGTTGGATTCACCCCTCCACTTT. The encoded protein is CASAPGGLDSPLHF. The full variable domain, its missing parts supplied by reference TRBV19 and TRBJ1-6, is DGGITQSPKYLFRKEGQNVTLSCEQNLNHDAMYWYRQDPGQGLRLIYYSQIVNDFQKGDIAEGYSVSREKKESFPLTVTSAQKNPTAFYLCASAPGGLDSPLHFGNGTRLTVT.

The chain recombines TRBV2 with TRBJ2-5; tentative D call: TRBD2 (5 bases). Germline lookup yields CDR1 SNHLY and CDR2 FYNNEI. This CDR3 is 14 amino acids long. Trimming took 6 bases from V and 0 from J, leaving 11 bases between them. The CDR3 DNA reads TGTGCCAGCAGACGTGGGAGCAACCAAGAGACCCAGTACTTC. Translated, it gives CASRRGSNQETQYF.

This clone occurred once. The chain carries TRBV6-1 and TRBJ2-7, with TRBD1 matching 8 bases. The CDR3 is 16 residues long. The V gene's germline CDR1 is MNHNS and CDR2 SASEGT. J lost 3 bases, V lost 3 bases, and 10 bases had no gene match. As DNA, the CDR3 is TGTGCCAGCAGTGACCGGACAGGGATTAAAAGCTACGAGCAGTACTTC. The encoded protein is CASSDRTGIKSYEQYF.

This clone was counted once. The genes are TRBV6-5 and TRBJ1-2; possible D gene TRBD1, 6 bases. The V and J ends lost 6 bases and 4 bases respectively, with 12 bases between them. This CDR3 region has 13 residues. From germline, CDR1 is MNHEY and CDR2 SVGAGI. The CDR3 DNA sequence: TGTGCCAGCAGAGGAGGACAGTTCTATGGCTACACCTTC. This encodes CASRGGQFYGYTF.

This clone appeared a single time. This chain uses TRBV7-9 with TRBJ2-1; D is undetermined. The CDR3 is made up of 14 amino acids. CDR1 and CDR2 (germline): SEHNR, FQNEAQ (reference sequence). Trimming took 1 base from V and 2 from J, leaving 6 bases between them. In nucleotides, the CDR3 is TGTGCCAGCAGCTTAGGAGCTACCTACAATGAGCAGTTCTTC. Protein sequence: CASSLGATYNEQFF.

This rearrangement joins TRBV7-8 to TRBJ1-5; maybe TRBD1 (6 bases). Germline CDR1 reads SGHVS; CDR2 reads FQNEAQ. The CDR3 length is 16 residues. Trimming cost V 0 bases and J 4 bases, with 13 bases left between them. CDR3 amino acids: CASSLAGQGRNQPQHF. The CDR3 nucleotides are TGTGCCAGCAGCTTAGCGGGTCAGGGGCGGAATCAGCCCCAGCATTTT.

CDR3 loop: CASSRDRANSPLHF. The CDR3 DNA is TGTGCCAGCAGCCGTGACAGGGCAAATTCACCCCTCCACTTT. V and J are TRBV11-2 and TRBJ1-6; 7 bases map to TRBD1. Germline V gives CDR1 SGHAT, CDR2 FQNNGV. The V gene end was trimmed by 5 bases and the J gene end by 7 bases; junction bases not matched to a gene: 5. The CDR3 covers 14 residues.

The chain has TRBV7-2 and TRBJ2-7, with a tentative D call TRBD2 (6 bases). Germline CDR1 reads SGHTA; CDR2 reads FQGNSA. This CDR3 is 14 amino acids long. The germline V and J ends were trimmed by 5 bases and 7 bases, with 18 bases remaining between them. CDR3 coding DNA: TGTGCCAGCAGCCCTCTCGTGGAGGCGGGGGAGCAGTACTTC. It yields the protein CASSPLVEAGEQYF.

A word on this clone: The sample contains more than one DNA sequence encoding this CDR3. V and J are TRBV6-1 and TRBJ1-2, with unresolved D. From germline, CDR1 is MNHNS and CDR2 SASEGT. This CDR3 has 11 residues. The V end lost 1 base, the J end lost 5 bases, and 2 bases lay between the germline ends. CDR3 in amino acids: CASSEGYGYTF. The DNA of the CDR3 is TGTGCCAGCAGTGAAGGGTATGGCTACACCTTC.

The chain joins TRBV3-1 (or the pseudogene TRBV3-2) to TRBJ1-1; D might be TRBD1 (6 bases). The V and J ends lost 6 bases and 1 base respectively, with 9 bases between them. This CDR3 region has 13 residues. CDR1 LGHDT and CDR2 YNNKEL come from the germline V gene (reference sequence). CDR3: CASRRTENTEAFF. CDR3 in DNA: TGTGCCAGCAGGCGGACAGAGAACACTGAAGCTTTCTTT.

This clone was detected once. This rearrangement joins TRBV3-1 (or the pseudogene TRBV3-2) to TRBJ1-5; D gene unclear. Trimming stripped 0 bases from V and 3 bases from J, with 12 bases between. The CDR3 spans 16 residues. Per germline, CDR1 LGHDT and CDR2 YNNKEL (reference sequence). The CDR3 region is CASSQDPPPPNQPQHF. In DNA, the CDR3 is TGTGCCAGCAGCCAAGATCCCCCTCCCCCCAATCAGCCCCAGCATTTT.

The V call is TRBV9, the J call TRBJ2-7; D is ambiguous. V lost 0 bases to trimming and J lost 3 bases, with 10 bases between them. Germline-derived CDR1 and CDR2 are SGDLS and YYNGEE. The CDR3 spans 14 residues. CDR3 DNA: TGTGCCAGCAGCGTAGCCCCAGATGGCTACGAGCAGTACTTC. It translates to CASSVAPDGYEQYF.

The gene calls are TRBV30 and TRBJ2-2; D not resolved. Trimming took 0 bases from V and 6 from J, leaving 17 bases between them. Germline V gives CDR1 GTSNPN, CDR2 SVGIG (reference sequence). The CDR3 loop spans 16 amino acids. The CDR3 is CAWSVRAGTVPGELFF. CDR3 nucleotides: TGTGCCTGGAGTGTAAGGGCAGGTACCGTCCCCGGGGAGCTGTTTTTT. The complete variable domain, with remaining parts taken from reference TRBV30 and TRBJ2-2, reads SQTIHQWPATLVQPVGSPLSLECTVEGTSNPNLYWYRQAAGRGLQLLFYSVGIGQISSEVPQNLSASRPQDRQFILSSKKLLLSDSGFYLCAWSVRAGTVPGELFFGEGSRLTVL.

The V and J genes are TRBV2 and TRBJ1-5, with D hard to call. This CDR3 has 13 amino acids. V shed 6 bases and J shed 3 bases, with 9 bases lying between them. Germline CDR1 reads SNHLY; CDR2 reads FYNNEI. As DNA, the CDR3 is TGTGCCAGCAGCCCGGGATACAATCAGCCCCAGCATTTT. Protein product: CASSPGYNQPQHF.